Below are 13 T cell receptor beta chains sequenced from a single sample in a study of CD8 T cells in ankylosing spondylitis (dated by TCRdb to about 2017). The receptor library was made with 5' RACE. The data were produced on an Illumina HiSeq 2500. The raw public data were reprocessed by TCRdb itself: fastp quality trimming at Q25, MiXCR clonotype calling, in-frame beta chains only. Identical CDR3 proteins give one entry, which carries the most common genes and DNA. The sample includes roughly 160,000 distinct CDR3 sequences, with approximately 9.9% observed a single time. The ten most abundant clones make up approximately 15% of the sample. Sequencing used blood, either unsorted or a sorted T cell fraction (not recorded which). All receptors derive from a female donor with ankylosing spondylitis or in good health (not recorded which).

This clonotype was picked up many times. The chain couples TRBV10-3 to TRBJ2-7; 11 bases agree with TRBD1. V lost 8 bases and J lost 6; bases outside the gene matches: 6. Germline V gene sequence: CDR1 ENHRY, CDR2 SYGVKD. This CDR3 is 13 amino acids long. Here the CDR3 reads CAIAPGTGGEQYF. The CDR3, as DNA: TGTGCCATCGCACCAGGGACAGGGGGCGAGCAGTACTTC.

The chain has TRBV9 and TRBJ1-2; 7 nucleotides match TRBD1. The V gene's germline CDR1 is SGDLS and CDR2 YYNGEE. The junction had 6 bases not matched to a gene; V was cut back by 3 bases and J by 4 bases. This CDR3 is 14 amino acids long. For the CDR3, the DNA is TGTGCCAGCAGCGGACAGGGAGAGGGCTATGGCTACACCTTC. It yields the protein CASSGQGEGYGYTF.

This clonotype has only one observation. V gene TRBV27 combines with J gene TRBJ2-7; 8 nucleotides line up with TRBD1. The CDR3 has 13 residues. The J segment lost 6 bases and the V segment lost 5 bases, leaving 6 bases of the junction unmatched. Looked up from germline, CDR1 is MNHEY and CDR2 is SMNVEV (reference sequence). This CDR3 reads CASSPGQAGEQYF. CDR3 DNA: TGTGCCAGCAGTCCGGGACAGGCGGGCGAGCAGTACTTC.

This clonotype was counted many times. This rearrangement joins TRBV5-1 to TRBJ2-5, with TRBD2 as a possible D gene (5 bases). The CDR3 sequence is 14 residues long. Germline V lookup: CDR1 SGHRS, CDR2 YFSETQ. The V end lost 2 bases, the J end lost 1 base, and 9 bases lay between the germline ends. The CDR3 coding sequence is TGCGCCAGCAGCTTAACTAGACCCCAAGAGACCCAGTACTTC. This translates into CASSLTRPQETQYF.

The table lists this clonotype with a few counts. The J gene is TRBJ2-2, the V gene TRBV4-3; D unresolved. Germline values: CDR1 LGHNA, CDR2 YSLEER. The V end lost 4 bases, the J end lost 5 bases, and 8 bases lay between the germline ends. This CDR3 comprises 13 residues. CDR3 sequence (DNA): TGCGCCAGCAGCCCTCTCTTTACCGGGGAGCTGTTTTTT. Its translation is CASSPLFTGELFF.

The sample holds a few counts of this clonotype. V and J are TRBV4-3 and TRBJ2-3; 7 positions match TRBD2. The CDR3 contains 16 residues. Trimming at V came to 4 bases and at J to 2 bases, leaving 9 bases not matched to a gene. Germline-derived CDR1 and CDR2 are LGHNA and YSLEER. CDR3 DNA sequence: TGCGCCAGCAGCCTTCATAGAGCGGGAAACACAGATACGCAGTATTTT. Translating gives CASSLHRAGNTDTQYF.

This clonotype was counted only a few times. V usage is TRBV15 and J usage is TRBJ2-1; 9 nucleotides align to TRBD2. The CDR3 totals 18 residues. From germline, CDR1 is LNHNV and CDR2 YYDKDF (reference sequence). J was trimmed by 3 bases and V by 0 bases; bases with no gene match: 9. The CDR3 loop is CATSRDFELAGFYNEQFF. The CDR3 nucleotides read TGTGCCACCAGCAGAGATTTCGAACTAGCGGGTTTCTACAATGAGCAGTTCTTC.

This clonotype was counted between two and nine times. V is TRBV4-3 and J is TRBJ1-5, with TRBD1 as a possible D gene (5 bases). The germline gives CDR1 LGHNA, CDR2 YSLEER. V shed 0 bases and J shed 6 bases, with 9 bases lying between them. This CDR3 spans 14 amino acids. The CDR3 loop reads CASSQETGRQPQHF. The DNA for the CDR3 is TGCGCCAGCAGCCAAGAAACAGGCCGTCAGCCCCAGCATTTT.

This clonotype was seen ten or more times. This chain links TRBV4-3 with TRBJ1-2, with D possibly TRBD1 on 6 matching bases. Germline values: CDR1 LGHNA, CDR2 YSLEER. The length of the CDR3 is 15 residues. Trimming took 0 bases from V and 3 from J, leaving 11 bases between them. CDR3 coding DNA: TGCGCCAGCAGCCAAGATCGGGGGGCGGACTATGGCTACACCTTC. This gives the protein CASSQDRGADYGYTF.

This clonotype was observed many times. V gene TRBV2 combines with J gene TRBJ2-1; D gene unclear. Germline CDR1 and CDR2: SNHLY and FYNNEI. V lost 7 bases and J 4 bases, leaving 8 bases between the germline ends. This CDR3 spans 12 amino acids. This CDR3 is CASTFLYNEQFF. DNA of the CDR3: TGTGCCAGCACCTTCCTTTACAATGAGCAGTTCTTC.

This chain connects TRBV7-9 to TRBJ1-2; D might be TRBD1 (5 bases). CDR3 length: 13 residues. Trimming shortened V by 5 bases and J by 6 bases, and 13 bases separated the two germline ends. Germline CDR1 SEHNR, CDR2 FQNEAQ (reference sequence). CDR3 in DNA: TGTGCCAGCAGCCTTATCCCCAGGGATGGCTACACCTTC. This sequence encodes CASSLIPRDGYTF.

The chain carries TRBV6-2 or TRBV6-3 and TRBJ1-5; D unresolved. The V and J ends lost 6 bases and 1 base respectively, with 10 bases between them. CDR1 and CDR2 from the germline V gene are MNHEY and SVGEGT. The CDR3 totals 14 residues. CDR3 in amino acids: CASRKAGSNQPQHF. The CDR3 DNA reads as TGTGCCAGCAGGAAAGCGGGAAGCAATCAGCCCCAGCATTTT.

The chain combines TRBV29-1 with TRBJ2-7; no definite D call. This CDR3 is 11 amino acids long. The V end lost 4 bases, the J end lost 7 bases, and 11 bases lay between the germline ends. Germline CDR1 SQVTM, CDR2 ANQGSEA. The CDR3 DNA sequence: TGCAGCGTTGTGAGATTGGGAGAGCAGTACTTC. It specifies CSVVRLGEQYF.